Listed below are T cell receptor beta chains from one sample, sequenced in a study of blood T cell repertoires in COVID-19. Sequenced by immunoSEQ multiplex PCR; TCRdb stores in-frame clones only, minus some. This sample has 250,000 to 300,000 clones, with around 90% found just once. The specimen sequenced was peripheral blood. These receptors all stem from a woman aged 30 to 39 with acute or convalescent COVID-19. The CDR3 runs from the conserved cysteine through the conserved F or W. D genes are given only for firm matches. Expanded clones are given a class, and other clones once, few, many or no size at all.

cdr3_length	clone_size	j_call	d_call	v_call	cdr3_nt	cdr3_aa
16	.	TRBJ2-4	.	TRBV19	TGTGCCAGTAGTTCACAGGGGAGGCTAGCCAAAAACATTCAGTACTTC	CASSSQGRLAKNIQYF
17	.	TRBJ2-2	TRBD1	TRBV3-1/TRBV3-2	TGTGCCAGCAGCCAAGATAGAGACAGGGAATGGGCCGGGGAGCTGTTTTTT	CASSQDRDREWAGELFF
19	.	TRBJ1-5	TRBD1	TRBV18	TGTGCCAGCTCACGGGGACCGGACAGGGGCCACTATAGCAATCAGCCCCAGCATTTT	CASSRGPDRGHYSNQPQHF
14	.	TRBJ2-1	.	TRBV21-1	TGTGCCAGCCTTCCACGGGAGGGTCACAATGAGCAGTTCTTC	CASLPREGHNEQFF
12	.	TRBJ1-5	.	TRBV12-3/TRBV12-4	TGTGCCAGCAGTTTTCTATATCAGCCCCAGCATTTT	CASSFLYQPQHF
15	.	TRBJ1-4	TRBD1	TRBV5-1	TGCGCCAGCAGCCCCAGACAGGGGAGCGGTGAAAAACTGTTTTTT	CASSPRQGSGEKLFF
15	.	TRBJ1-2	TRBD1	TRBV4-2	TGTGCCAGCAGCCAAGCAAGGGGGCCCGACTATGGCTACACCTTC	CASSQARGPDYGYTF
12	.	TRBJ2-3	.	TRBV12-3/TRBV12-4	TGTGCCAGCCCGTGGCTCACAGATACGCAGTATTTT	CASPWLTDTQYF
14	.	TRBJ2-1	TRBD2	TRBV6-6	TGTGCCACCCGGGGGGCGGGAGGGTATAGTGAGCAGTTCTTC	CATRGAGGYSEQFF
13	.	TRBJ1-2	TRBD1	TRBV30	TGTGCCGGGGGGGACAGGGGGCTCTATGGCTACACCTTC	CAGGDRGLYGYTF
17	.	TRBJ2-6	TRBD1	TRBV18	TGTGCCAGCTCACTAGGCGCAGGGGGATCTGGGGCCAACGTCCTGACTTTC	CASSLGAGGSGANVLTF
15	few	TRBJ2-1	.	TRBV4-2	TGTGCCAGCAGCCAAGATATTCAGGGATACAATGAGCAGTTCTTC	CASSQDIQGYNEQFF
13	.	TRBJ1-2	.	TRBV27	TGTGCCAGCAGTTCCCGGGCTAACTATGGCTACACCTTC	CASSSRANYGYTF
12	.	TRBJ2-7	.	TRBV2	TGTGCCAGCAGTCAGGGTGTCTACGAGCAGTACTTC	CASSQGVYEQYF
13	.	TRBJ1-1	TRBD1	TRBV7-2	TGTGCCAGCAGCCCTTTTGCCAAGACAGGGAAAGACTTT	CASSPFAKTGKDF
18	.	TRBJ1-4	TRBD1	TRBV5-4	TGTGCCAGCTCCCGGGGGGTTTCAGGGGGCCCTAATAATGAAAAACTGTTTTTT	CASSRGVSGGPNNEKLFF
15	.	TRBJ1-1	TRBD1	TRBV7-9	TGTGCCAGCAGCGCGTGGCCAGACAGGGGAGTGCGGGCTTTCTTT	CASSAWPDRGVRAFF
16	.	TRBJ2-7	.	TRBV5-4	TGTGCCAGCAGCTCCCGAGCAGACAAGAGCTCCTACGAGCAGTACTTC	CASSSRADKSSYEQYF
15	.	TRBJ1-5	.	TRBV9	TGTGCCAGCAGCGCGTCAGGGTATCCGAATCAGCCCCAGCATTTT	CASSASGYPNQPQHF
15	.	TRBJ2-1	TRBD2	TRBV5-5	TGTGCCAGCAGCTCAACTAGCGGGGGGTACAATGAGCAGTTCTTC	CASSSTSGGYNEQFF
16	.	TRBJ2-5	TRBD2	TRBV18	TGTGCCAGCTCACCCAGGACTAGCGGGCCTCAAGAGACCCAGTACTTC	CASSPRTSGPQETQYF
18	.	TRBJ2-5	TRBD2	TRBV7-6	TGTGCCAGCAGCTTAGTAGCGGGAGGGCCGGGGGGTCAAGAGACCCAGTACTTC	CASSLVAGGPGGQETQYF
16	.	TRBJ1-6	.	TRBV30	TGTGCCTGGAGTGTAGTCGGCGGGACCCATAATTCACCCCTCCACTTT	CAWSVVGGTHNSPLHF
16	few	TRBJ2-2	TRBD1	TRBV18	TGTGCCAGCTCACCAATCAGAGGGGACAGGACCGGGGAGCTGTTTTTT	CASSPIRGDRTGELFF
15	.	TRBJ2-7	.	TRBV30	TGTGCCTGGAGGATAGGAGACCCATTTACCTACGAGCAGTACTTC	CAWRIGDPFTYEQYF
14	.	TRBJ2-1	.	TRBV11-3	TGTGCCAGCAGCCCCCGGAGCTCCTCCAATGAGCAGTTCTTC	CASSPRSSSNEQFF
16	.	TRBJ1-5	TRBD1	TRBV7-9	TGTGCCAGCAGCGGGACAGGGGGCTTGAGCAATCAGCCCCAGCATTTT	CASSGTGGLSNQPQHF